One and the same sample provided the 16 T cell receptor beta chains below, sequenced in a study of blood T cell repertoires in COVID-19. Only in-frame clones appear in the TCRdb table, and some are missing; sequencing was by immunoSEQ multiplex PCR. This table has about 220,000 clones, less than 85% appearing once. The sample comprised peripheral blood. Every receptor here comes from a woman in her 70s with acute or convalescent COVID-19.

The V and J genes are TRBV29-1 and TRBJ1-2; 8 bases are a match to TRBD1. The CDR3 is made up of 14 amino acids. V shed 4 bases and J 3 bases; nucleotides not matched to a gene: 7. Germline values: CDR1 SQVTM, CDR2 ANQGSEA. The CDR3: CSVAWDRLYYGYTF. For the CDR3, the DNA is TGCAGCGTTGCATGGGACAGGCTTTACTATGGCTACACCTTC.

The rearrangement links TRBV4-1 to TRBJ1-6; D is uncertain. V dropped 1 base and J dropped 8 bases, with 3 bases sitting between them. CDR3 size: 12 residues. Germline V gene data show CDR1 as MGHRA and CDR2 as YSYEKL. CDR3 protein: CASSQGDSPLHF. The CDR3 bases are TGCGCCAGCAGCCAAGGCGATTCACCCCTCCACTTT.

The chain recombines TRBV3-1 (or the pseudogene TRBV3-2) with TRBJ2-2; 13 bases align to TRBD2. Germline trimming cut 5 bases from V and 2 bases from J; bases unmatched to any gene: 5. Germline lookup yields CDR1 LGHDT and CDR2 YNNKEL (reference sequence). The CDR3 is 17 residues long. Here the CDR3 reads CASSTGLAGTNTGELFF. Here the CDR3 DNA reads TGTGCCAGCAGCACGGGACTAGCGGGGACTAACACCGGGGAGCTGTTTTTT.

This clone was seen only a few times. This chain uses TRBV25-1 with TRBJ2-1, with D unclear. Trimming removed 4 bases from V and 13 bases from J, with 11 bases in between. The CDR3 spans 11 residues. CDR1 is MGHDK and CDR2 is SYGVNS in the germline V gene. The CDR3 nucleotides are TGTGCCAGCAGTGCAAAACAGTCTCAGTTCTTC. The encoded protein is CASSAKQSQFF.

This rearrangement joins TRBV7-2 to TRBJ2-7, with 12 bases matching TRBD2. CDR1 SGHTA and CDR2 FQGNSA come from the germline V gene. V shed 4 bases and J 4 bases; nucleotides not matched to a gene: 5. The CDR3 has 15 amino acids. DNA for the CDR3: TGTGCCAGCAGCTCTAGCGGGGGGGCAGGGTACGAGCAGTACTTC. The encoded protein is CASSSSGGAGYEQYF.

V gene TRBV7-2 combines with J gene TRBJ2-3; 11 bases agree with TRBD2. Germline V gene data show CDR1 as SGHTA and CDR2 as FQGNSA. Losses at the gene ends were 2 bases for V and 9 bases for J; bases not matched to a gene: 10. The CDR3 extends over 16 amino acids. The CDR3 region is CASSLWVAGGLGTQYF. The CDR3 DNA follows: TGTGCCAGCAGCTTATGGGTAGCGGGGGGGCTGGGAACGCAGTATTTT. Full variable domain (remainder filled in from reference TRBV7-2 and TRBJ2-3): GAGVSQSPSNKVTEKGKDVELRCDPISGHTALYWYRQSLGQGLEFLIYFQGNSAPDKSGLPSDRFSAERTGGSVSTLTIQRTQQEDSAVYLCASSLWVAGGLGTQYFGPGTRLTVL.

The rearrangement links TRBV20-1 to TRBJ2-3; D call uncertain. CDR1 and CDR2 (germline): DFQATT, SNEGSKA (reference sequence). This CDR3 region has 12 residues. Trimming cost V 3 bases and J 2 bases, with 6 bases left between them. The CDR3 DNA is TGCAGTGCTAGTTATTCCACAGATACGCAGTATTTT. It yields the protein CSASYSTDTQYF.

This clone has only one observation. CDR3 sequence reads: CASSPQRGSGGAGEQFF. The DNA for the CDR3 is TGTGCCAGCAGCCCCCAGAGGGGTAGCGGGGGGGCAGGTGAGCAGTTCTTC. This chain links TRBV7-3 with TRBJ2-1, with 11 bases aligning to TRBD2. V was clipped by 5 bases and J by 9 bases; unmatched bases: 15. Germline CDR1 reads SGHTA; CDR2 reads FQGTGA. CDR3 size: 17 residues. Complete variable domain (other parts from reference TRBV7-3 and TRBJ2-1): GAGVSQTPSNKVTEKGKYVELRCDPISGHTALYWYRQSLGQGPEFLIYFQGTGAADDSGLPNDRFFAVRPEGSVSTLKIQRTERGDSAVYLCASSPQRGSGGAGEQFFGPGTRLTVL.

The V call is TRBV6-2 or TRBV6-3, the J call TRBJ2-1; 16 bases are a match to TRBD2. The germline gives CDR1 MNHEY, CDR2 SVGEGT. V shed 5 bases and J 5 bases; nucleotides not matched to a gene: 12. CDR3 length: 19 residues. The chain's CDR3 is CASSPPGLAGGLLDNEQFF. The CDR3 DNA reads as TGTGCCAGCAGTCCCCCGGGACTAGCGGGGGGGCTTCTCGACAATGAGCAGTTCTTC.

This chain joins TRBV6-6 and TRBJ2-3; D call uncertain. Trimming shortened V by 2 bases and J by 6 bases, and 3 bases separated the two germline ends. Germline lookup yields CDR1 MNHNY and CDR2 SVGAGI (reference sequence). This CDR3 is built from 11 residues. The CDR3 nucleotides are TGTGCCAGCAGTTACGGCGATACGCAGTATTTT. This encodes CASSYGDTQYF.

For the CDR3, the DNA is TGTGCCAGCAGCTTTAAGCGGGGGTTTGGGGTTAACCCCGGGGAGCTGTTTTTT. Its translation: CASSFKRGFGVNPGELFF. This rearrangement joins TRBV5-6 to TRBJ2-2; TRBD2 matches at 8 bases. Trimming removed 2 bases from V and 6 bases from J; junction bases left unmatched: 15. This CDR3 has 18 residues. CDR1 is SGHDT and CDR2 is YYEEEE in the germline V gene.

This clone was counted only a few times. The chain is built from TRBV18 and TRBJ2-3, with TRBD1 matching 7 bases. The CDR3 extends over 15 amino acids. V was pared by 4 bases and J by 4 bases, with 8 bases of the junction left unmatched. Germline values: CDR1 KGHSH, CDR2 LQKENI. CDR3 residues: CASSLMTGRADTQYF. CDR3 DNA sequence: TGTGCCAGCTCACTCATGACAGGGCGGGCAGATACGCAGTATTTT.

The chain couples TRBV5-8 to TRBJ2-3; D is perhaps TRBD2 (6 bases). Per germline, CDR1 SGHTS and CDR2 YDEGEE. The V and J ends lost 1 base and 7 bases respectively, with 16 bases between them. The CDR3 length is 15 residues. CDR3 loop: CASSLRLAAGNTQYF. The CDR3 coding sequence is TGTGCCAGCAGCTTGAGGTTAGCGGCAGGGAATACGCAGTATTTT.

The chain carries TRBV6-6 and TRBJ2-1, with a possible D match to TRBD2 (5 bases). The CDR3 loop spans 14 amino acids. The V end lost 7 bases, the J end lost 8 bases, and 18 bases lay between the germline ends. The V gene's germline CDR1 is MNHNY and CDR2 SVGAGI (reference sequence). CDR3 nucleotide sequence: TGTGCCAGCACCTCCGCGGGTTCGAAGGATGAGCAGTTCTTC. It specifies CASTSAGSKDEQFF.

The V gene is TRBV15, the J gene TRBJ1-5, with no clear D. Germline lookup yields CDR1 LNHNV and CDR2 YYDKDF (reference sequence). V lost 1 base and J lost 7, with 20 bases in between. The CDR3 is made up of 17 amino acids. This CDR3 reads CATSRGRSEGRKQPQHF. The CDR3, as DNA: TGTGCCACCAGCAGAGGACGTTCGGAGGGCAGGAAGCAGCCCCAGCATTTT.

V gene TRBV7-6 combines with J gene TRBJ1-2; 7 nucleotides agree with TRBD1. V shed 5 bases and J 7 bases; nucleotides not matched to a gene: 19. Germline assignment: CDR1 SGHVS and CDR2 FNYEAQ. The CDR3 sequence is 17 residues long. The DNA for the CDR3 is TGTGCCAGCAGCGCTACCCGGACAGGAGACACAGGGGTTGGCTACACCTTC. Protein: CASSATRTGDTGVGYTF.